This T cell receptor (beta chain) derives from a study of cytomegalovirus exposure and HLA in healthy donors (dated by TCRdb to about 2017). Regarding the study in general: In an earlier analysis of 550 to 750 of the donors, about 260 Gb of sequence data and 100 million or so unique TCR beta sequences from about 179 million T cells were reported. About 300 gigabases of sequencing data and 70 million to 100 million unique TCR sequences were included in an early release covering 550 to 650 HLA-typed donors. Among the approximately 400 genotyped donors, approximately 76% belonged to the genetic ancestry cluster associated with self-reported Caucasian donors. The study aimed to test whether cataloging public T cell receptors could reveal signatures of past pathogen exposure. The study used immunosequencing to profile the T cell repertoires of approximately 630 subjects and linked those repertoires to cytomegalovirus serostatus. Along with the approximately 700-subject first cohort, a separate validation cohort of some 130 different subjects was used. To predict cytomegalovirus infection status, the study combined high-throughput TCR immunosequencing, statistical association of individual TCRs with disease status, and machine learning. In a later analysis, previously published TCR beta repertoires from about 640 donors were re-analyzed and high-resolution HLA genotyping was added so that TCR occurrence patterns could be studied. Rather than using new phenotypic data, the later analysis identified candidate immune exposures from TCR beta sequences and from how often those sequences occurred across donors. In an earlier analysis of more than 550 of the donors, high-throughput TCR beta sequencing was used to judge whether each TCR beta V gene segment behaved as functional or pseudogenic. Alongside the repertoire data, information on donor age, sex, ethnicity and CMV serostatus was compiled. A later genetic analysis used genome-wide SNP genotypes for about 55% of the 666 donors, treating that subset as a discovery cohort. Every discovery cohort repertoire had been produced on one sequencing platform. Class I and class II HLA loci were covered by the typing at four-digit resolution. Typing coverage differed by locus: A, B, C, DRB1 and DQB1 were typed in roughly 620-640 donors, DQA1 in approximately 520, DPA1 in 606, and DPB1 in 400 to 490. Because of strong linkage in the cohort, 4 to 6 DR-DQ haplotypes were treated as single units for association and clustering. Among 398 genotyped donors of the cohort, an average of about 220,000 unique TCR beta nucleotide sequences was sequenced per donor, of which 15% to 20% were non-productive.

What the work shows at the level of the full study, not this receptor alone: In a later analysis, TCR association rates were found to vary across HLA loci, with the most associated TCRs seen for DRB1 alleles and the fewest for HLA-C alleles. An earlier analysis of approximately 540 of the donors showed that most TCR beta V segments appeared in productive rearrangements either about 90% or about 30% of the time, which broadly matched IMGT annotations. Linkage disequilibrium might explain the correlated functional status among segregating V segments, but an unknown experimental factor could not be ruled out. Roughly uniform sequencing depth across donors was assumed in presence/absence analyses, although this assumption may not hold. Because counts were too low, roughly 18 rarely observed V segments, including chromosome 9 orphons, were left out of the earlier analysis of approximately 580 of the donors. A group of highly shared sequence variants was considered likely to be a technical artifact of the sequencing pipeline. Immune exposure information for the cohort was limited to CMV serostatus. Because HLA typing was missing for some donors at each locus, association tests included only the typed subset. While some public TCRs were present in many individuals, most TCR sequences turned up only very rarely across donors. The authors suggested that the approach could potentially be generalized to other disease states and immunological phenotypes. A further reported finding was that TCR beta sequences accurately predicted the HLA-A and HLA-B alleles for most subjects in the first cohort. A total of roughly 160 TCR beta chains were listed by the study as associated with cytomegalovirus. In a later analysis, 16,951 TCR beta sequences were associated with specific HLA alleles at a false discovery rate of 0.05. When HLA alleles, especially DR and DQ, strongly co-occurred, attributing TCR associations to individual alleles was difficult. Because the 87-base-pair reads could not distinguish some IMGT-functional V segments, including TRBV6-2 and TRBV6-3, those segments were excluded. Compared with the roughly 700-donor mean, donors in an Asian-associated ancestry cluster had fewer N-insertions in productive TCRs, according to a later genetic analysis. A later analysis found that most CMV-associated TCR beta chains appeared HLA-restricted, with HLA associations seemingly driven largely by CMV exposure. A later analysis reported that several top co-occurrence clusters appeared linked to parvovirus B19, influenza, CMV and Epstein-Barr virus. In both the original and validation cohorts, the classifier was reported to diagnose cytomegalovirus status with high specificity and sensitivity. In a later genetic analysis, a missense DCLRE1C variant was associated with V-gene and J-gene trimming of TCR beta chains, and the association was replicated in an independent cohort. This cohort had only TCR beta chains sequenced, and the lack of alpha or paired-chain data limited which features could be detected. A few of the identified cytomegalovirus-associated TCR beta chains were confirmed in vitro to be specific for cytomegalovirus antigens. In a later analysis, HLA-associated TCR beta chains showed more clonal expansion and lower generation probabilities than non-associated chains that were equally common.

The table lists this clone with a few counts. Its antigen is still unknown. Base qualities are missing; no much larger clone stands one base away. The cohort comprised under 700 healthy bone marrow donors. Cohort members were all nominally healthy when sampled, although unrecorded immune exposures were likely present. The donor was CMV seronegative and was included in the group of about 400 seronegative cohort members. A peripheral blood sample was collected from each donor, and TCR beta sequencing was performed on peripheral blood mononuclear cells. The Qiagen DNeasy Blood Extraction Kit was used to extract genomic DNA from the blood cell samples. V is clipped by 2 bases and J by 2 bases, and the sequence between their germline boundaries is 11 bases long. Spanning cysteine to phenylalanine, the CDR3 consists of 14 amino acids. This entry keeps only the CDR3 DNA: 42 bases, framed from base 1. CDR1 and CDR2, per the germline V gene, are SGHRS and YFSETQ.

The library came from the immunoSEQ multiplex PCR assay. For the multiplex PCR, a mixture combining 60 forward primers for TCR Vbeta segments and 13 reverse primers for TCR Jbeta segments was used. The CDR3 region of rearranged TCR beta genes was amplified from genomic DNA with a multiplex PCR assay. The amplified TCR beta libraries were sequenced on the Illumina HiSeq System as 87-base-pair reads. Turning to the authors' computational methods: In a later analysis, 80 million or so unique TCR beta chains were counted across the 500 to 850 repertoires, and roughly 9.9 million of these chains were shared by at least two donors. Raw reads were error-corrected and collapsed into unique sequences with a nearest-neighbor algorithm that merged closely related sequences to remove PCR and sequencing errors. Alignment of CDR3 sequences to IMGT reference sequences was used to assign V, D and J gene segments. For a sequence to be retained, a match of at least six nucleotides was required to both a V gene segment and a J gene segment. A rearrangement was called productive if the CDR3 had no stop codons and remained in frame with V and J, and every other rearrangement was called non-productive. CDR3 was defined according to IMGT convention as the region running from the second conserved V-encoded cysteine to the conserved J-encoded phenylalanine. The earlier analysis of 587 of the donors excluded sequences that lacked an unambiguous match to a single V gene segment. In an earlier analysis of several hundred of the donors, V segments were called functional above 56.7% productive rearrangements and were called segregating when the between-donor standard deviation exceeded 5%. A statistical classification framework was built for diagnosing cytomegalovirus status from the catalog of TCR beta chain sequences. In a later analysis, TCR nucleotide sequences were compared against IMGT/GENE-DB human TR gene sequences so that V and J genes could be assigned. A later analysis assigned CDR3 sequences and most-parsimonious VDJ recombination scenarios with the TCRdist pipeline. In a later analysis, each TCR beta chain was defined by its CDR3 amino acid sequence together with its V-gene family, and reads lacking a unique V-gene family were excluded. A later analysis removed 500 to 600 highly shared, low-generation-probability nucleotide sequences to deal with suspected cross-contamination and a sequencing artifact. For each public chain, a later analysis derived a clonal expansion index from normalized ranks of inferred template counts within each repertoire. In a later analysis, generation probabilities were computed with a VDJ recombination model fitted to out-of-frame rearrangements, and the resulting probabilities were checked against IGoR. In a later analysis, TCR-TCR, TCR-HLA and TCR-CMV co-occurrence was scored with hypergeometric tests, and a repertoire-size bias correction was applied to TCR pairs. In a later analysis, false discovery rates were estimated by permuting HLA or CMV assignments 20 times. In a later analysis, co-occurring TCRs were grouped using DBSCAN, and TCRdist sequence similarity was added for clustering within HLA-allele-positive subsets. Repertoires with fewer than 30,000 or more than 120,000 public chains, plus five repertoires with anomalous nucleotide sharing, were excluded from co-occurrence clustering. The table comes from immuneACCESS by way of TCRdb, which keeps in-frame sequences with V and J called. Part of the clones is missing from these tables; in studies checked, under half for an unresolved V gene and the rest for unknown reasons. D and trimming come from the DNA, and the V and J calls and clone size come from that table. Present in this sample are more than 85,000 clones, about 70% of which were seen just once. 1.2% of the sample rests with the top ten.

The clonotype comes from a female donor in good health and CMV-seronegative. The rearrangement combines TRBV5-1 with TRBJ2-7; D gene: possibly TRBD2, on 5 matching bases. The specimen was PBMCs. The DNA is as follows: TGCGCCAGCAGCTTCAGCGGCTCGGCCTACGAGCAGTACTTC. The resulting protein is CASSFSGSAYEQYF.